Below, 20 T cell receptor beta chains from the same sample are listed, as sequenced in a study of shared clonotypes between healthy human individuals. The data were produced by immunoSEQ multiplex PCR, yet TCRdb's version contains in-frame clones alone and is incomplete. Among around 500,000 clones, around 73% were seen once, and the ten largest hold approximately 12%. The source material was PBMCs. The receptors stem from a woman between 40 and 50 years old in good health. Some clones in this sample may be carry-over from other donors' samples.

The chain is built from TRBV28 and TRBJ2-1, with D perhaps matching TRBD1 or TRBD2 (5 bases each). The CDR3 runs 15 residues. The V end lost 4 bases, the J end lost 3 bases, and 13 bases lay between the germline ends. Germline CDR1 reads MDHEN; CDR2 reads SYDVKM. The CDR3 nucleotides read TGTGCCAGCAGTTCACTGGGGGAGAACTACAATGAGCAGTTCTTC. It codes for CASSSLGENYNEQFF.

The chain links TRBV7-6 to TRBJ2-1; 10 bases line up with TRBD2. Trimming at V came to 5 bases and at J to 7 bases, leaving 11 bases not matched to a gene. Germline CDR1 reads SGHVS; CDR2 reads FNYEAQ. The CDR3 loop spans 16 amino acids. CDR3 DNA: TGTGCCAGCAGCCAACCACCGGGACTAGCGACGAATGAGCAGTTCTTC. Its protein product is CASSQPPGLATNEQFF.

This clone came up a few times. The chain is built from TRBV5-4 and TRBJ1-2, with TRBD1 matching over 10 bases. Germline CDR1 reads SGHNT; CDR2 reads YYREEE (reference sequence). The CDR3 has 14 amino acids. J lost 6 bases, V lost 3 bases, and 5 bases had no gene match. CDR3 residues: CASSSKDRGHGYTF. DNA for the CDR3: TGTGCCAGCAGCTCGAAAGACAGGGGGCATGGCTACACCTTC.

The chain uses TRBV18 and TRBJ2-2; 7 bases are shared with TRBD1. Germline-derived CDR1 and CDR2 are KGHSH and LQKENI. Trimming took 0 bases from V and 5 from J; bases not matched to a gene: 6. The CDR3 runs 16 residues. CDR3 coding DNA: TGTGCCAGCTCACCACCGGGACAGCCACAAACCGGGGAGCTGTTTTTT. Protein sequence: CASSPPGQPQTGELFF.

This clone was picked up one time. V usage is TRBV6-6 and J usage is TRBJ1-5; D gene unclear. Germline V gives CDR1 MNHNY, CDR2 SVGAGI (reference sequence). This CDR3 contains 14 residues. V was trimmed by 2 bases and J by 0 bases, leaving 5 bases between them. CDR3: CASSYQYSNQPQHF. The CDR3, as DNA: TGTGCCAGCAGTTACCAGTATAGCAATCAGCCCCAGCATTTT.

The chain is built from TRBV6-5 and TRBJ1-5, with 9 bases matching TRBD1. The CDR3 is 14 residues long. The germline V gene has CDR1 MNHEY and CDR2 SVGAGI. V lost 6 bases and J lost 5; bases outside the gene matches: 5. The CDR3 loop reads CASSWDRVDQPQHF. The CDR3 nucleotides read TGTGCCAGCAGCTGGGACAGGGTGGATCAGCCCCAGCATTTT.

V is TRBV19 and J is TRBJ2-7; D is tentatively TRBD1 or TRBD2 (5 bases each). V gave up 10 bases and J gave up 0 bases, with 13 bases separating them. This CDR3 region has 13 residues. Germline values: CDR1 LNHDA, CDR2 SQIVND (reference sequence). The CDR3 nucleotides are TGTGCCACTCGGGACCCGAGCTCCTACGAGCAGTACTTC. This gives the protein CATRDPSSYEQYF.

This chain joins TRBV30 and TRBJ1-1; the match to TRBD1 covers 7 bases. Germline CDR1 and CDR2: GTSNPN and SVGIG (reference sequence). The CDR3 totals 15 residues. The V segment lost 3 bases and the J segment 4 bases; nucleotides outside the gene matches: 11. CDR3 protein: CAWRPPHPGGTEAFF. CDR3 in DNA: TGTGCCTGGAGACCGCCCCACCCAGGGGGCACTGAAGCTTTCTTT.

V gene TRBV10-3 combines with J gene TRBJ2-1; 7 positions agree with TRBD2. Germline assignment: CDR1 ENHRY and CDR2 SYGVKD. Unmatched junction bases numbered 3, after V lost 8 bases and J lost 2 bases. The CDR3 is 13 residues long. CDR3 in DNA: TGTGCCATCGCGGGAGTTACCTACAATGAGCAGTTCTTC. Protein product: CAIAGVTYNEQFF.

The rearrangement links TRBV6-4 to TRBJ2-3, with D hard to call. The CDR3 consists of 16 residues. Looked up from germline, CDR1 is MRHNA and CDR2 is SNTAGT. V was shortened by 0 bases and J by 1 base, with 11 bases between the two germline ends. The CDR3 bases are TGTGCCAGCAGTGACTCGGACGGATCGGGCACAGATACGCAGTATTTT. Translation gives CASSDSDGSGTDTQYF.

The chain employs TRBV11-2 and TRBJ2-3; 9 bases map to TRBD2. V lost 5 bases to trimming and J lost 2 bases; unmatched junction nucleotides: 2. The CDR3 is 14 amino acids. Germline assignment: CDR1 SGHAT and CDR2 FQNNGV. The CDR3 DNA is TGTGCCAGCAGCGGACTAGCGAACACAGATACGCAGTATTTT. It specifies CASSGLANTDTQYF. The whole variable domain, remainder taken from reference TRBV11-2 and TRBJ2-3, is EAGVAQSPRYKIIEKRQSVAFWCNPISGHATLYWYQQILGQGPKLLIQFQNNGVVDDSQLPKDRFSAERLKGVDSTLKIQPAKLEDSAVYLCASSGLANTDTQYFGPGTRLTVL.

This clone was seen a handful of times. CDR3 sequence reads: CASSSGTSGINEQFF. As DNA, the CDR3 is TGTGCCAGCAGTTCCGGGACTAGCGGGATAAATGAGCAGTTCTTC. The chain has TRBV6-5 and TRBJ2-1, with 13 positions matching TRBD2. Unmatched junction bases numbered 4, after V lost 4 bases and J lost 7 bases. Germline V gene lookup returns CDR1 MNHEY and CDR2 SVGAGI. This CDR3 is built from 15 residues.

This chain uses TRBV28 with TRBJ2-3, with D unclear. Germline loops: CDR1 MDHEN, CDR2 SYDVKM. Trimming stripped 1 base from V and 6 bases from J, with 14 bases between. This CDR3 contains 15 residues. CDR3 nucleotides: TGTGCCAGCAGTTTATCGTTTCTGGATTTGGATACGCAGTATTTT. Translated, it gives CASSLSFLDLDTQYF.

This chain links TRBV29-1 with TRBJ2-5, with D possibly matching TRBD1 (6 bases). Germline loops: CDR1 SQVTM, CDR2 ANQGSEA. Trimming removed 5 bases at V and 0 bases at J, with 22 bases between. CDR3 length: 17 amino acids. CDR3: CSVYRDILKPDQETQYF. CDR3 sequence (DNA): TGCAGCGTTTACCGGGACATACTGAAACCAGACCAAGAGACCCAGTACTTC.

This clone has only one observation. The chain uses TRBV2 and TRBJ1-5, with unresolved D. CDR3 length: 14 residues. Trimming left V 4 bases short and J 5 bases short, with 12 bases between. The germline V gene has CDR1 SNHLY and CDR2 FYNNEI. The CDR3 coding sequence is TGTGCCAGCAGTGGTGGTAATGGCGATCAGCCCCAGCATTTT. Its translation is CASSGGNGDQPQHF.

V is TRBV7-2 and J is TRBJ2-5; 13 bases map to TRBD2. CDR3 length equals 15 residues. Trimming removed 5 bases from V and 1 base from J; junction bases left unmatched: 1. Germline V gives CDR1 SGHTA, CDR2 FQGNSA. DNA for the CDR3: TGTGCCAGCAGCCGGACTAGCGGGGGCCAAGAGACCCAGTACTTC. Translated, it gives CASSRTSGGQETQYF. The whole variable domain, filled in from reference TRBV7-2 and TRBJ2-5, reads GAGVSQSPSNKVTEKGKDVELRCDPISGHTALYWYRQSLGQGLEFLIYFQGNSAPDKSGLPSDRFSAERTGGSVSTLTIQRTQQEDSAVYLCASSRTSGGQETQYFGPGTRLLVL.

V is TRBV25-1 and J is TRBJ2-1; D is uncertain. The V gene's germline CDR1 is MGHDK and CDR2 SYGVNS. Trimming stripped 1 base from V and 2 bases from J, with 3 bases between. CDR3 length: 13 residues. The DNA of the CDR3 is TGTGCCAGCAGTGAATTTACCTACAATGAGCAGTTCTTC. Amino acids: CASSEFTYNEQFF.

The V call is TRBV7-2, the J call TRBJ2-2; D not certain. Trimming left V 5 bases short and J 5 bases short, with 12 bases between. Germline V CDR1 and CDR2: SGHTA, FQGNSA. This CDR3 is built from 14 residues. The CDR3 region has the DNA TGTGCCAGCAGCAGACTCACGAGTACCGGGGAGCTGTTTTTT. Amino acids: CASSRLTSTGELFF.

This clone was recorded many times. The chain employs TRBV9 and TRBJ2-1, with D perhaps assigned TRBD1 or TRBD2 (7 bases each). The CDR3 is 16 amino acids. Trimming took off 3 bases at V and 3 bases at J, with 16 bases between the two ends. Germline CDR1 is SGDLS and CDR2 is YYNGEE. This chain's CDR3 is CASSAPSGTDYNEQFF. In DNA, the CDR3 is TGTGCCAGCAGCGCCCCCAGCGGGACAGACTACAATGAGCAGTTCTTC.

The chain is built from TRBV19 and TRBJ1-4; possible D gene TRBD1, 6 bases. Trimming stripped 3 bases from V and 0 bases from J, with 11 bases between. The CDR3 runs 16 residues. Germline CDR1 reads LNHDA; CDR2 reads SQIVND (reference sequence). CDR3 coding DNA: TGTGCCAGTAGTATCGCCACAGGGTCAACTAATGAAAAACTGTTTTTT. Residues: CASSIATGSTNEKLFF. Variable domain in full (rest from reference TRBV19 and TRBJ1-4): DGGITQSPKYLFRKEGQNVTLSCEQNLNHDAMYWYRQDPGQGLRLIYYSQIVNDFQKGDIAEGYSVSREKKESFPLTVTSAQKNPTAFYLCASSIATGSTNEKLFFGSGTQLSVL.